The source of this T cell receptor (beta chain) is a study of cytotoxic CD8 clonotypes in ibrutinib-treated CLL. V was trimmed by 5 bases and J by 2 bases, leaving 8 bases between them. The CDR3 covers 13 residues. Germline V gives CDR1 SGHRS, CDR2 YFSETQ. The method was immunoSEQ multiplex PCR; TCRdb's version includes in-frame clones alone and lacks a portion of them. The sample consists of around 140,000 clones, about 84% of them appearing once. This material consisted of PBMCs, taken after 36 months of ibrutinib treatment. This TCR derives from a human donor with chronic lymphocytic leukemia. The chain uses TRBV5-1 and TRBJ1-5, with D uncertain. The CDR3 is CASSWLGNQPQHF. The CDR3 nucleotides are TGCGCCAGCAGTTGGTTAGGCAATCAGCCCCAGCATTTT.